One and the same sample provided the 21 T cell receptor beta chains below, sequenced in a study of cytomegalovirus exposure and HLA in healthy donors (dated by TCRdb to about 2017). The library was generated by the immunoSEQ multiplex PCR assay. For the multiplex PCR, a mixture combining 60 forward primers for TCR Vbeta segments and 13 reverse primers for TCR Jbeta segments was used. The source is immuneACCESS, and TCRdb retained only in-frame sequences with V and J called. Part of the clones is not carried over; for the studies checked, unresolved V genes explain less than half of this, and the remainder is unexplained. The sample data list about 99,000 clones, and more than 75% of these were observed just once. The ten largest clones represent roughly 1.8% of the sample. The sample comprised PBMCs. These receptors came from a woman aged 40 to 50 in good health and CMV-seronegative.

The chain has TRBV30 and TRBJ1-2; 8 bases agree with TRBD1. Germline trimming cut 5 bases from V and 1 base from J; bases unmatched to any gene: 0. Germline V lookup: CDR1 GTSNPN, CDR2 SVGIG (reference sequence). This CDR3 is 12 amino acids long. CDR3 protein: CAWDRGNYGYTF. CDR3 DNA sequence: TGTGCCTGGGACAGGGGTAACTATGGCTACACCTTC.

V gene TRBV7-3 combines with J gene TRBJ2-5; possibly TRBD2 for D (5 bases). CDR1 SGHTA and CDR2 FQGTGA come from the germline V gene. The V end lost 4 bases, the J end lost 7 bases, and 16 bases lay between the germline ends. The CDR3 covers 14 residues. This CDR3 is CASSSNVARGTQYF. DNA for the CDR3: TGTGCCAGCAGCTCGAATGTGGCTCGGGGGACCCAGTACTTC.

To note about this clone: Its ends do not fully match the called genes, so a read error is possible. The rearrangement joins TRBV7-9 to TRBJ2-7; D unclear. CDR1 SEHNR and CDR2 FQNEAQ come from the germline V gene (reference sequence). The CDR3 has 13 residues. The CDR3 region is CSSSSYSSGEQYF. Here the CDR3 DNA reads TGTTCCAGCAGCTCATACTCGTCCGGCGAGCAGTACTTC.

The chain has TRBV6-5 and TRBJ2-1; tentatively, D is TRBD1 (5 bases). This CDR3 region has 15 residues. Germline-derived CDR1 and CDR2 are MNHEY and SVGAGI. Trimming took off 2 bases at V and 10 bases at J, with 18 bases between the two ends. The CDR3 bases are TGTGCCAGCAGTTACGGTGGACACCGGTTCAACGAGCAGTTCTTC. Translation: CASSYGGHRFNEQFF.

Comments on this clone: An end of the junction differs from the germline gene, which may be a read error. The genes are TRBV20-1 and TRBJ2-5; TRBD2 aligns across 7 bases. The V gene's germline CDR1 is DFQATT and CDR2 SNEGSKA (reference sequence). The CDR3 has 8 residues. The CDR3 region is CSAGGVHF. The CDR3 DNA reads TGCAGTGCGGGGGGGGTGCACTTC.

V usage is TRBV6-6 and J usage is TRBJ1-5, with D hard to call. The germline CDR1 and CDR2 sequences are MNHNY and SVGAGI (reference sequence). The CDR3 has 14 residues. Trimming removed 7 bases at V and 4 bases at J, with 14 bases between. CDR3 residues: CASKRKVENQPQHF. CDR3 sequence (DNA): TGTGCCAGCAAGCGGAAAGTGGAAAATCAGCCCCAGCATTTT.

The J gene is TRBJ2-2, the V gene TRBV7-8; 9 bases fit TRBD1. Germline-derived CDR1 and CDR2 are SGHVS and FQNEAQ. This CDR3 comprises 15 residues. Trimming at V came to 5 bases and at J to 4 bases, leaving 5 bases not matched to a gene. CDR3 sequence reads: CASSPGTGFTGELFF. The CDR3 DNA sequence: TGTGCCAGCAGCCCAGGGACAGGGTTCACCGGGGAGCTGTTTTTT. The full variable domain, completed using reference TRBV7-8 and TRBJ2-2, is GAGVSQSPRYKVAKRGQDVALRCDPISGHVSLFWYQQALGQGPEFLTYFQNEAQLDKSGLPSDRFFAERPEGSVSTLKIQRTQQEDSAVYLCASSPGTGFTGELFFGEGSRLTVL.

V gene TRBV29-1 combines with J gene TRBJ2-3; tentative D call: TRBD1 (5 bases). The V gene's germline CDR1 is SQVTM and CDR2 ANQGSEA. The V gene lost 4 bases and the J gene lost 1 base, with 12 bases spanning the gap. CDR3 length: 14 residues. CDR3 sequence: CSVGSRVGTDTQYF. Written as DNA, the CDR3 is TGCAGCGTTGGGAGCAGGGTGGGCACAGATACGCAGTATTTT.

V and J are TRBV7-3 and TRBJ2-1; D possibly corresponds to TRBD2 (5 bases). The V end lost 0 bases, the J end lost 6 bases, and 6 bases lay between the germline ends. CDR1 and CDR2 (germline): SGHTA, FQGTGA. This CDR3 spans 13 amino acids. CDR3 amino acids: CASSLTRVNEQFF. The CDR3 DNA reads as TGTGCCAGCAGCTTAACGCGGGTCAATGAGCAGTTCTTC.

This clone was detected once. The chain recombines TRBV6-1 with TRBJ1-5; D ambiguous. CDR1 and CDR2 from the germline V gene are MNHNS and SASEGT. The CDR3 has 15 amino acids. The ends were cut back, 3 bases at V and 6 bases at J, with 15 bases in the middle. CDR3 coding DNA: TGTGCCAGCAGTGAGGACTCCGGACCCAGTCAGCCCCAGCATTTT. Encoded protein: CASSEDSGPSQPQHF.

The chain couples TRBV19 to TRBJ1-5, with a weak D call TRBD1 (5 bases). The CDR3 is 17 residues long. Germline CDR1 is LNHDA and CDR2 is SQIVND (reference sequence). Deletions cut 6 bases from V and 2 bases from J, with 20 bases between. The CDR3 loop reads CASSPPMTDSRNQPQHF. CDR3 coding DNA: TGTGCCAGTAGCCCCCCGATGACCGACAGTCGCAATCAGCCCCAGCATTTT.

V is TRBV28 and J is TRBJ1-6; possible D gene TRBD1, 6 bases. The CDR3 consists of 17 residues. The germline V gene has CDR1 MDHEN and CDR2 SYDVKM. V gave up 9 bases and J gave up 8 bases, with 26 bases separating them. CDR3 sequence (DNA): TGTGCCAGTAAACAACCCAGGGGTCCCTATCACCATTCACCCCTCCACTTT. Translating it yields CASKQPRGPYHHSPLHF.

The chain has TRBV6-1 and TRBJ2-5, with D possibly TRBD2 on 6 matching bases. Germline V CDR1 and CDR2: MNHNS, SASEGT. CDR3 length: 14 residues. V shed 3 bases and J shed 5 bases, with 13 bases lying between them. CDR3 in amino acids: CASSDLRGRETQYF. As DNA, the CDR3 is TGTGCCAGCAGTGATCTTCGGGGGAGGGAGACCCAGTACTTC.

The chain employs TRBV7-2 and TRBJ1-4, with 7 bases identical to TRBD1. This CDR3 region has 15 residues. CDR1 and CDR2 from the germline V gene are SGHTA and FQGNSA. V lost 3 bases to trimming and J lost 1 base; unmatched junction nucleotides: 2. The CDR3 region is CASSLTGLTNEKLFF. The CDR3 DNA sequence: TGTGCCAGCAGCTTGACAGGGCTAACTAATGAAAAACTGTTTTTT.

The CDR3 spells CSVQGGPAANYGYTF. As DNA, the CDR3 is TGCAGCGTACAAGGCGGTCCCGCGGCTAACTATGGCTACACCTTC. The J gene is TRBJ1-2, the V gene TRBV29-1; D remains ambiguous. Germline CDR1 is SQVTM and CDR2 is ANQGSEA. Deletions cut 6 bases from V and 0 bases from J, with 17 bases between. The CDR3 length is 15 residues.

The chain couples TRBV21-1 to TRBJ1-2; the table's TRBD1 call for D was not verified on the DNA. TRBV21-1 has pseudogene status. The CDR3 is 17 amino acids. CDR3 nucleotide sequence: TGTGCCAGCAGCAAATCTAGGACAGGGGGCGTAAAATACGGCTACACCTTC. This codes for CASSKSRTGGVKYGYTF.

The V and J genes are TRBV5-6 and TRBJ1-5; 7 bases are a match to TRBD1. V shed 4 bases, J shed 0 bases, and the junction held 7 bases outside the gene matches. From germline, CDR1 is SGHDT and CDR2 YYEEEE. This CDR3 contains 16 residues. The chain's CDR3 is CASSHQGGYSNQPQHF. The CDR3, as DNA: TGTGCCAGCAGCCACCAAGGGGGCTATAGCAATCAGCCCCAGCATTTT.

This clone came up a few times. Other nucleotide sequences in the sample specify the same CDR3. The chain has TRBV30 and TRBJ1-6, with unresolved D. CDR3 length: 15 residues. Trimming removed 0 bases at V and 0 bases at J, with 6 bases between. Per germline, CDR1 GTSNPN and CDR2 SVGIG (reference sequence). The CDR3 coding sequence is TGTGCCTGGAGTGTCCTAAGCTCCTATAATTCACCCCTCCACTTT. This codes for CAWSVLSSYNSPLHF.

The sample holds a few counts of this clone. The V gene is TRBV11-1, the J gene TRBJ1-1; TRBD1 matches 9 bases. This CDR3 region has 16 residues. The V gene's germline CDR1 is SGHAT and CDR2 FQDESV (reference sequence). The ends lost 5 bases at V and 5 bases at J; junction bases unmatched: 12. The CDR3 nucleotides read TGTGCCAGCAGCAATGTGTATGGGACAGGGACGACTGAAGCTTTCTTT. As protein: CASSNVYGTGTTEAFF.

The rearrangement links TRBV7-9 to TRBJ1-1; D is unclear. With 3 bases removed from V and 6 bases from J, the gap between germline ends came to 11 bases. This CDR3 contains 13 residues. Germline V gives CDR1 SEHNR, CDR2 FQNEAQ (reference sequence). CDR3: CASSFGVYPEAFF. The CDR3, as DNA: TGTGCCAGCAGCTTCGGGGTTTACCCTGAAGCTTTCTTT.

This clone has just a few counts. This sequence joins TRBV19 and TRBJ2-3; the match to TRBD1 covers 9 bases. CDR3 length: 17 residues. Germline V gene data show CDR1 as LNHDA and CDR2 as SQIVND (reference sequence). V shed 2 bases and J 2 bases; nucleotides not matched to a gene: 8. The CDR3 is CASSIRSGTGITDTQYF. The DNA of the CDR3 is TGTGCCAGTAGTATACGTAGTGGGACAGGGATCACAGATACGCAGTATTTT.